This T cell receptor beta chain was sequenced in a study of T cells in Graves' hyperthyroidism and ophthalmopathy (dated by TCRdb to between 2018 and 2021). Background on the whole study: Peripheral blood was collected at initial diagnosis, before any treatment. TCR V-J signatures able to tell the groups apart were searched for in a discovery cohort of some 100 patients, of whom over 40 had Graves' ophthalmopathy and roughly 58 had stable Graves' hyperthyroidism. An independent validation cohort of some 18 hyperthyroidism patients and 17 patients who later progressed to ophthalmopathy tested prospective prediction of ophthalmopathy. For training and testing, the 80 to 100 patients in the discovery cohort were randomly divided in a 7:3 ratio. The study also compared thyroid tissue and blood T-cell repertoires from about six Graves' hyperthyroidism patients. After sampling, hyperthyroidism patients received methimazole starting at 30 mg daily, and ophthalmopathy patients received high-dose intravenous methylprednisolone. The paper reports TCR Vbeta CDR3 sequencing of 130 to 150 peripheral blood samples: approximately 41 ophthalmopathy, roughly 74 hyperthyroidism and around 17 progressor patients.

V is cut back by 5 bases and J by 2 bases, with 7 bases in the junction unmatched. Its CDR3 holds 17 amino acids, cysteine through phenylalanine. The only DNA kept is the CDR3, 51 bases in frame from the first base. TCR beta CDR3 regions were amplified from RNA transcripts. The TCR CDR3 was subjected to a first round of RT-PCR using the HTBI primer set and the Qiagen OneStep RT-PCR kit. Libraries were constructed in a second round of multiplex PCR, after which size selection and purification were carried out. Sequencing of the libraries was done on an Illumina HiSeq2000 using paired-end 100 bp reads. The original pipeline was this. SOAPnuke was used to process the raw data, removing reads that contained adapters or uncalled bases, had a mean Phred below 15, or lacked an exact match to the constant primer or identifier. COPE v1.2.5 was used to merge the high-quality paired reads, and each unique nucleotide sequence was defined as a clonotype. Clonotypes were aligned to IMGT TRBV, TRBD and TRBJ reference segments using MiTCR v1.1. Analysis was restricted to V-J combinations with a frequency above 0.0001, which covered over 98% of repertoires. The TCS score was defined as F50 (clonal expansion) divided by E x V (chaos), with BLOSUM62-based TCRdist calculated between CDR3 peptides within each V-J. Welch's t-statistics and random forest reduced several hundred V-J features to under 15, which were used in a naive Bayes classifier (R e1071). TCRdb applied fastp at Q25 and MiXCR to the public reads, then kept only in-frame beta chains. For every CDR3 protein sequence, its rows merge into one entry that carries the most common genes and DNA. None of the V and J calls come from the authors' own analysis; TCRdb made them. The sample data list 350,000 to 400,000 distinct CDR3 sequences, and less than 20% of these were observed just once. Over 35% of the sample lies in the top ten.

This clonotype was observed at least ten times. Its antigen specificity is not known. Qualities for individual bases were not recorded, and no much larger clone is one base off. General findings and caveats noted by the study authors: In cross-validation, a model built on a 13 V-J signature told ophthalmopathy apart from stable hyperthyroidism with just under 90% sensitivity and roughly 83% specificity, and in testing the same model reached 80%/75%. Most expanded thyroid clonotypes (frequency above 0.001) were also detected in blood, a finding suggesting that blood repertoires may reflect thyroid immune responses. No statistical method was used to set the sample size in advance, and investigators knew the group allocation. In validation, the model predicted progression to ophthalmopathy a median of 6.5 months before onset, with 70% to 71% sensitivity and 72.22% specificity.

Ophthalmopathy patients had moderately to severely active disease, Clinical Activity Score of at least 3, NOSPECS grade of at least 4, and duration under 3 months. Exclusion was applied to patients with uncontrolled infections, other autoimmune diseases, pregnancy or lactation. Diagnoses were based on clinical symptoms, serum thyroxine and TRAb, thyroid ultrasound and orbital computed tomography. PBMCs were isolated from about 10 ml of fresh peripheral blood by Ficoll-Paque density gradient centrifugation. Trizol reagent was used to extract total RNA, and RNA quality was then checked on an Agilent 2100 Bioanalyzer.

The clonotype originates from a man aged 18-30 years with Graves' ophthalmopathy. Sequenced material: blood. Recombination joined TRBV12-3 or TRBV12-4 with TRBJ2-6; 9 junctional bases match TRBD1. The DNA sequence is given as TGTGCCAGCAGTCCAATGGACAGGGGAGCTGGGGCCAACGTCCTGACTTTC. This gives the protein CASSPMDRGAGANVLTF.